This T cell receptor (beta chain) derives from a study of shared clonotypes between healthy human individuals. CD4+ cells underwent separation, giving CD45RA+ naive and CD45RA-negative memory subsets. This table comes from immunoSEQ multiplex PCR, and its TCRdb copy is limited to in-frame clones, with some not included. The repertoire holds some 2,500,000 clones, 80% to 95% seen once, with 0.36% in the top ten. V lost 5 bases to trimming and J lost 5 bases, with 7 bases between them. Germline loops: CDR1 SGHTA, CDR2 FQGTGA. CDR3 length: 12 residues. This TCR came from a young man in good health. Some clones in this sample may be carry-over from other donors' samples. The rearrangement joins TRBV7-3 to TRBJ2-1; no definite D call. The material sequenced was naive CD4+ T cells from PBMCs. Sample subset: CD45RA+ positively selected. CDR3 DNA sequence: TGTGCCAGCAGCGAGATAGACAATGAGCAGTTCTTC. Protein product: CASSEIDNEQFF.